These 18 T cell receptor beta chains came from one sample sequenced in a study of cytomegalovirus exposure and HLA in healthy donors (TCRdb year 2017). Library creation used the immunoSEQ multiplex PCR assay. The table was pulled from immuneACCESS by TCRdb, which kept in-frame rearrangements only. Such tables lose some clones; where checked, under half of the loss comes from unresolved V genes, and the rest has no known cause. For this sample there are approximately 300,000 clones; roughly 89% appear just once. The ten largest clonotypes hold 0.84% of the sample. Sequencing used PBMCs. The receptors were sampled from a woman between 18 and 29 years old in good health and CMV-seronegative.

The rearrangement joins TRBV5-1 to TRBJ1-5; a possible D gene is TRBD1 (6 bases). The CDR3 length is 15 residues. CDR1 is SGHRS and CDR2 is YFSETQ in the germline V gene. Trimming pared 4 bases from V and 1 base from J, leaving 12 bases between. The CDR3 nucleotides are TGCGCCAGCAGCGCCGCAGGACAGAGCAATCAGCCCCAGCATTTT. The encoded protein is CASSAAGQSNQPQHF.

This chain connects TRBV28 to TRBJ2-5, with 9 positions matching TRBD2. Germline CDR1 reads MDHEN; CDR2 reads SYDVKM. V was clipped by 5 bases and J by 4 bases; unmatched bases: 8. The CDR3 runs 15 residues. Here the CDR3 reads CASSRSGRGPETQYF. CDR3 nucleotide sequence: TGTGCCAGCAGTCGTAGCGGGAGAGGGCCAGAGACCCAGTACTTC. Combining the CDR3 with reference TRBV28 and TRBJ2-5 gives the whole variable domain DVKVTQSSRYLVKRTGEKVFLECVQDMDHENMFWYRQDPGLGLRLIYFSYDVKMKEKGDIPEGYSVSREKKERFSLILESASTNQTSMYLCASSRSGRGPETQYFGPGTRLLVL.

The chain employs TRBV6-5 and TRBJ2-3; 10 nucleotides agree with TRBD2. This CDR3 region has 16 residues. J was trimmed by 1 base and V by 4 bases; bases with no gene match: 5. Germline V gene sequence: CDR1 MNHEY, CDR2 SVGAGI. Here the CDR3 reads CASSFRTSGRTDTQYF. For the CDR3, the DNA is TGTGCCAGCAGTTTTAGGACTAGCGGACGCACAGATACGCAGTATTTT.

This chain links TRBV15 with TRBJ2-7, with TRBD2 identical over 8 bases. V shed 0 bases, J shed 7 bases, and the junction held 11 bases outside the gene matches. The CDR3 length is 16 residues. Per germline, CDR1 LNHNV and CDR2 YYDKDF (reference sequence). The CDR3 region has the DNA TGTGCCACCAGCAGAGATCAAGCGGGAGTCTTAAGGGAGCAGTACTTC. Its translation: CATSRDQAGVLREQYF.

Regarding this clone: An end of the junction differs from the germline gene, which may be a read error. V usage is TRBV25-1 and J usage is TRBJ2-7; D might be TRBD2 (6 bases). The germline V gene has CDR1 MGHDK and CDR2 SYGVNS. CDR3 length equals 12 residues. This CDR3 is CASRTTGDEQHF. In nucleotides, the CDR3 is TGTGCCAGCAGGACTACGGGGGACGAGCAGCACTTC.

The chain has TRBV7-2 and TRBJ2-5, with 10 bases fitting TRBD1. The V segment lost 5 bases and the J segment 5 bases; nucleotides outside the gene matches: 11. Per the germline V gene, CDR1 is SGHTA and CDR2 is FQGNSA. The CDR3 loop spans 16 amino acids. CDR3 loop: CASSTVGTGVAETQYF. The CDR3, as DNA: TGTGCCAGCAGCACGGTAGGGACAGGGGTTGCTGAGACCCAGTACTTC.

This chain connects TRBV25-1 to TRBJ2-5, with TRBD1 matching 7 bases. V trimming: 2 bases; J trimming: 4 bases; junction bases outside the gene matches: 4. The CDR3 runs 14 residues. CDR1 is MGHDK, CDR2 SYGVNS, per germline. The CDR3, as DNA: TGTGCCAGCAGTGAAGACCCAGGGGGAGAGACCCAGTACTTC. Translating it yields CASSEDPGGETQYF.

The chain combines TRBV5-6 with TRBJ2-1, with 8 bases that match TRBD2. Germline CDR1 and CDR2: SGHDT and YYEEEE. CDR3 length: 15 residues. V dropped 0 bases and J dropped 2; count of bases not matched to a gene: 1. CDR3 loop: CASSLGLAPYNEQFF. The CDR3 DNA is TGTGCCAGCAGCTTGGGACTAGCGCCCTACAATGAGCAGTTCTTC.

The chain couples TRBV5-1 to TRBJ2-1; 11 bases match TRBD2. V gave up 5 bases and J gave up 4 bases; unmatched junction bases: 2. Germline CDR1 reads SGHRS; CDR2 reads YFSETQ. CDR3 length: 14 residues. DNA of the CDR3: TGCGCCAGCAGGACTAGCGGGACTTACAATGAGCAGTTCTTC. This encodes CASRTSGTYNEQFF.

This clone was found once. The same CDR3 is also encoded by other DNA sequences in this sample. The rearrangement joins TRBV2 to TRBJ2-7; 10 bases match TRBD2. This CDR3 region has 15 residues. Germline CDR1 reads SNHLY; CDR2 reads FYNNEI. The junction had 0 bases not matched to a gene; V was cut back by 1 base and J by 0 bases. The CDR3 nucleotides are TGTGCCAGCAGTGAAGGGACTAGCGGCTCCTACGAGCAGTACTTC. Its protein is CASSEGTSGSYEQYF.

This chain joins TRBV18 and TRBJ2-3; 7 nucleotides align to TRBD2. There are 15 residues in the CDR3. The trim removed 0 bases at V and 1 base at J, leaving 1 base unmatched. Germline CDR1 is KGHSH and CDR2 is LQKENI. Here the CDR3 reads CASSPPGGGTDTQYF. In DNA, the CDR3 is TGTGCCAGCTCACCACCGGGAGGGGGCACAGATACGCAGTATTTT. Supplemented by reference TRBV18 and TRBJ2-3, the full variable domain reads NAGVMQNPRHLVRRRGQEARLRCSPMKGHSHVYWYRQLPEEGLKFMVYLQKENIIDESGMPKERFSAEFPKEGPSILRIQQVVRGDSAAYFCASSPPGGGTDTQYFGPGTRLTVL.

The gene calls are TRBV5-4 and TRBJ2-2, with D tentatively TRBD2 (5 bases). V was clipped by 2 bases and J by 5 bases, with 16 bases between them. CDR1 and CDR2 (germline): SGHNT, YYREEE (reference sequence). This CDR3 has 16 residues. The CDR3 is CASSFGSGSNTGELFF. The CDR3 region has the DNA TGTGCCAGCAGCTTTGGGAGCGGCTCCAATACCGGGGAGCTGTTTTTT. The full variable domain, in which reference TRBV5-4 and TRBJ2-2 provide the parts outside the CDR3, is ETGVTQSPTHLIKTRGQQVTLRCSSQSGHNTVSWYQQALGQGPQFIFQYYREEENGRGNFPPRFSGLQFPNYSSELNVNALELDDSALYLCASSFGSGSNTGELFFGEGSRLTVL.

The V gene is TRBV2, the J gene TRBJ2-5; weak D call: TRBD2 (5 bases). The CDR3 length is 13 residues. Germline V lookup: CDR1 SNHLY, CDR2 FYNNEI. With 6 bases removed from V and 1 base from J, the gap between germline ends came to 9 bases. The CDR3 bases are TGTGCCAGCAGACTAGATTTCCAAGAGACCCAGTACTTC. Its translation is CASRLDFQETQYF.

The chain carries TRBV27 and TRBJ2-7, with 8 bases fitting TRBD1. V shed 4 bases, J shed 3 bases, and the junction held 14 bases outside the gene matches. Germline V gene lookup returns CDR1 MNHEY and CDR2 SMNVEV (reference sequence). This CDR3 is built from 17 residues. This chain's CDR3 is CASSSDSQGAWGYEQYF. The CDR3, as DNA: TGTGCCAGCAGTTCCGACTCCCAGGGGGCCTGGGGCTACGAGCAGTACTTC.

The gene calls are TRBV29-1 and TRBJ1-2; D gene ambiguous. The CDR3 runs 14 residues. V shed 3 bases and J shed 4 bases, with 15 bases lying between them. CDR1 is SQVTM, CDR2 ANQGSEA, per germline. The chain's CDR3 is CSVEVAGKSYGYTF. The CDR3 DNA follows: TGCAGCGTTGAGGTGGCGGGCAAAAGCTATGGCTACACCTTC. Full variable domain (outside the CDR3, taken from reference TRBV29-1 and TRBJ1-2): SAVISQKPSRDICQRGTSLTIQCQVDSQVTMMFWYRQQPGQSLTLIATANQGSEATYESGFVIDKFPISRPNLTFSTLTVSNMSPEDSSIYLCSVEVAGKSYGYTFGSGTRLTVV.

The genes are TRBV2 and TRBJ2-2; TRBD2 matches 10 bases. Germline CDR1 and CDR2: SNHLY and FYNNEI. J was trimmed by 6 bases and V by 6 bases; bases with no gene match: 10. The CDR3 extends over 16 amino acids. CDR3 sequence reads: CASRRASGSRAGELFF. As DNA, the CDR3 is TGTGCCAGCAGGCGGGCTAGCGGGAGTCGGGCCGGGGAGCTGTTTTTT.

The chain joins TRBV9 to TRBJ2-7, with 10 bases aligning to TRBD2. This CDR3 has 14 amino acids. V gave up 4 bases and J gave up 5 bases; unmatched junction bases: 6. The germline V gene encodes CDR1 SGDLS and CDR2 YYNGEE. CDR3 amino acids: CASSLGLATDEQYF. DNA of the CDR3: TGTGCCAGCAGCTTGGGACTAGCGACCGACGAGCAGTACTTC. Full variable domain (rest looked up from reference TRBV9 and TRBJ2-7): DSGVTQTPKHLITATGQRVTLRCSPRSGDLSVYWYQQSLDQGLQFLIQYYNGEERAKGNILERFSAQQFPDLHSELNLSSLELGDSALYFCASSLGLATDEQYFGPGTRLTVT.

The chain recombines TRBV11-2 with TRBJ2-7, with 8 bases identical to TRBD2. This CDR3 has 16 residues. Trimming removed 5 bases from V and 3 bases from J; junction bases left unmatched: 12. Germline lookup yields CDR1 SGHAT and CDR2 FQNNGV. The CDR3 DNA sequence: TGTGCCAGCAGCCCCGTTGGGAGCGGGAGTAACTACGAGCAGTACTTC. Its translation: CASSPVGSGSNYEQYF.